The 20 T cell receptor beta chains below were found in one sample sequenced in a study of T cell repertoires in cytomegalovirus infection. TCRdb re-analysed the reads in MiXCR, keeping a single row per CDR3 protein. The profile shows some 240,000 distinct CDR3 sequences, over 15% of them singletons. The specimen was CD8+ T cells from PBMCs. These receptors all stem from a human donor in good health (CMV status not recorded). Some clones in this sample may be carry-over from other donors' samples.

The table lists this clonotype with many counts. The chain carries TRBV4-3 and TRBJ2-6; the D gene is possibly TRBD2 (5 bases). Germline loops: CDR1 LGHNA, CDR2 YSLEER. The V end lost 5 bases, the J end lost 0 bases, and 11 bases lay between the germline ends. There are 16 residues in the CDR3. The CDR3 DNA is TGCGCCAGCAGCTCTGATGGGAGCTCTGGGGCCAACGTCCTGACTTTC. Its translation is CASSSDGSSGANVLTF.

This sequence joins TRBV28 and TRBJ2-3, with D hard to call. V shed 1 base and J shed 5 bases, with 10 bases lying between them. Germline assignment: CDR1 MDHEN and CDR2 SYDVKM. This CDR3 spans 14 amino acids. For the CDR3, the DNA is TGTGCCAGCAGTTTATATCCAGGTGGAGATACGCAGTATTTT. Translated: CASSLYPGGDTQYF.

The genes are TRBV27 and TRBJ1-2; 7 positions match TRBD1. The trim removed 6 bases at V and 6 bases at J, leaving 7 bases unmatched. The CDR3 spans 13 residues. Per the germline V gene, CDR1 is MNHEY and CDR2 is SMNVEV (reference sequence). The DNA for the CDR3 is TGTGCCAGCAGGCGACAGGGTAGGGATGGCTACACCTTC. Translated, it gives CASRRQGRDGYTF.

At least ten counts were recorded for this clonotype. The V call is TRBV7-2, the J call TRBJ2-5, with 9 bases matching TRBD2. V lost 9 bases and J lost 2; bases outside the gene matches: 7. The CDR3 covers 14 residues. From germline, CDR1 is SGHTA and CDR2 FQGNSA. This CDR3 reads CASTRLADQETQYF. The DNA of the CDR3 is TGTGCCAGTACGAGACTAGCGGATCAAGAGACCCAGTACTTC. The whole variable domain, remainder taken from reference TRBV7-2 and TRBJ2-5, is GAGVSQSPSNKVTEKGKDVELRCDPISGHTALYWYRQSLGQGLEFLIYFQGNSAPDKSGLPSDRFSAERTGGSVSTLTIQRTQQEDSAVYLCASTRLADQETQYFGPGTRLLVL.

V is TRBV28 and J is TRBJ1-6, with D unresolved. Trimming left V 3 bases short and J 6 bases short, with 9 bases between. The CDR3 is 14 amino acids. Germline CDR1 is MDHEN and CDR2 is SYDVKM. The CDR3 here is CASSLTEFNSPLHF. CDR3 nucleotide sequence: TGTGCCAGCAGTTTGACCGAGTTTAATTCACCCCTCCACTTT.

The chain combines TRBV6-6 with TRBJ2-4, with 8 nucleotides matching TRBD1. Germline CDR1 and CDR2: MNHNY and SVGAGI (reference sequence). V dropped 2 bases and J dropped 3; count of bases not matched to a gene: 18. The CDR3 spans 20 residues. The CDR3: CASSYEWTGTTGAVKNIQYF. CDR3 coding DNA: TGTGCCAGCAGTTACGAGTGGACAGGGACAACTGGGGCTGTCAAAAACATTCAGTACTTC.

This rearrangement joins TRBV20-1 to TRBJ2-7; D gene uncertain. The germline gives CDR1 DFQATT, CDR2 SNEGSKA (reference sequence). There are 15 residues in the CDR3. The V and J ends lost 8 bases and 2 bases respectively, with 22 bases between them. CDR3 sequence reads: CSPCSPCLETYEQYF. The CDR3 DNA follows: TGCAGTCCCTGCAGTCCGTGCCTCGAGACCTACGAGCAGTACTTC.

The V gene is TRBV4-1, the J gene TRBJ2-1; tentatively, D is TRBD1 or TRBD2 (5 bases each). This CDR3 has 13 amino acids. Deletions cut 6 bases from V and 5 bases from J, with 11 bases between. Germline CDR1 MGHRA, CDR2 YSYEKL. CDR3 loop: CASRPGPNNEQFF. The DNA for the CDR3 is TGCGCCAGCAGACCGGGACCCAACAATGAGCAGTTCTTC.

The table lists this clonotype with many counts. The CDR3, as DNA: TGCGCCAGCAGTGAGACTGACGGGAACACTGAAGCTTTCTTT. This encodes CASSETDGNTEAFF. The chain couples TRBV10-2 to TRBJ1-1, with D hard to call. V lost 2 bases to trimming and J lost 1 base, with 8 bases between them. Looked up from germline, CDR1 is WSHSY and CDR2 is SAAADI. This CDR3 comprises 14 residues.

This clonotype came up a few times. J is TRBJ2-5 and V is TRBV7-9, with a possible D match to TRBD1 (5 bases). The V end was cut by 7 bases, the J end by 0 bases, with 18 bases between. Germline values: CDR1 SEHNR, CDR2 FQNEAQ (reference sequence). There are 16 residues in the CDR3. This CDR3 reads CASTTPDTPYQETQYF. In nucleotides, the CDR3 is TGTGCCAGCACCACCCCGGACACCCCGTACCAAGAGACCCAGTACTTC.

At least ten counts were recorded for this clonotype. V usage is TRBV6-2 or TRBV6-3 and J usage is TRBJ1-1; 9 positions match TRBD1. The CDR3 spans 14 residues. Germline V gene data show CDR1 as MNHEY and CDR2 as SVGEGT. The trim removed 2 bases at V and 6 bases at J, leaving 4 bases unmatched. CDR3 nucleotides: TGTGCCAGCAGTTACACCAGACAGGGGGCTGAAGCTTTCTTT. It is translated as CASSYTRQGAEAFF.

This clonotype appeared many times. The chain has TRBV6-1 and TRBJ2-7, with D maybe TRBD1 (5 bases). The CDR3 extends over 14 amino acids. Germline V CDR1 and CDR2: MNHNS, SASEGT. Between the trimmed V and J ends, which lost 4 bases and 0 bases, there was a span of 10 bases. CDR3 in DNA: TGTGCCAGCAGTGGGGTAGGGGTCTCCTACGAGCAGTACTTC. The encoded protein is CASSGVGVSYEQYF.

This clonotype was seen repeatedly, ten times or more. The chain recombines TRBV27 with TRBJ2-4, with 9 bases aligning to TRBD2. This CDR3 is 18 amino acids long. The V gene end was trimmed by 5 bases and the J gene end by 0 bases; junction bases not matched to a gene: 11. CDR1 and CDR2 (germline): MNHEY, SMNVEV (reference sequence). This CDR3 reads CASSPLSGGPRAKNIQYF. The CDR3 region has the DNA TGTGCCAGCAGTCCTCTGAGCGGGGGGCCACGAGCCAAAAACATTCAGTACTTC.

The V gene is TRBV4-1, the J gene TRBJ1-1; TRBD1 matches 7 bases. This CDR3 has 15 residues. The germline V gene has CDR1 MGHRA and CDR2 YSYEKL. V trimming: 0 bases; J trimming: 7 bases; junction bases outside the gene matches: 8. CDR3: CASSQDGQGEVEAFF. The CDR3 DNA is TGCGCCAGCAGCCAAGATGGGCAGGGGGAAGTTGAAGCTTTCTTT.

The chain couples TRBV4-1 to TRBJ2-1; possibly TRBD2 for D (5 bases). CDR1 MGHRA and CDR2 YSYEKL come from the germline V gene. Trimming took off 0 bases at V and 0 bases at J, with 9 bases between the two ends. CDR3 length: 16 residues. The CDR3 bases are TGCGCCAGCAGCCAAGAGACGGGGAACTCCTACAATGAGCAGTTCTTC. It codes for CASSQETGNSYNEQFF.

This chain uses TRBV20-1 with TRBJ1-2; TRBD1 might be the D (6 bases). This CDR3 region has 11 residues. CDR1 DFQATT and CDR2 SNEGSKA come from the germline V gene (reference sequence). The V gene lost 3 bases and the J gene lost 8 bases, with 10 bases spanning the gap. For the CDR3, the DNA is TGCAGTGCTAGTCTGGGACACGGCTACACCTTC. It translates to CSASLGHGYTF.

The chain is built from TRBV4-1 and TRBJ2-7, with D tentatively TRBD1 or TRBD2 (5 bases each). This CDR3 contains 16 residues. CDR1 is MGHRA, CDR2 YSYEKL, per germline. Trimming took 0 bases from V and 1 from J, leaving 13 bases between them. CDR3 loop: CASSQDHRDGSYEQYF. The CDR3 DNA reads TGCGCCAGCAGCCAAGATCATCGGGACGGGTCCTACGAGCAGTACTTC.

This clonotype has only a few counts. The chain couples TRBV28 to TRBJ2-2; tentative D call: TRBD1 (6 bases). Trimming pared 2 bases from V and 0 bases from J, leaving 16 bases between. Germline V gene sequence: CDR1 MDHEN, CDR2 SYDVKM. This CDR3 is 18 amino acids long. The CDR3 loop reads CASSLEGQGLTNTGELFF. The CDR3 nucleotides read TGTGCCAGCAGTTTAGAAGGGCAGGGGCTAACGAACACCGGGGAGCTGTTTTTT. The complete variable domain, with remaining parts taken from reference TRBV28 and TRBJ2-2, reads DVKVTQSSRYLVKRTGEKVFLECVQDMDHENMFWYRQDPGLGLRLIYFSYDVKMKEKGDIPEGYSVSREKKERFSLILESASTNQTSMYLCASSLEGQGLTNTGELFFGEGSRLTVL.

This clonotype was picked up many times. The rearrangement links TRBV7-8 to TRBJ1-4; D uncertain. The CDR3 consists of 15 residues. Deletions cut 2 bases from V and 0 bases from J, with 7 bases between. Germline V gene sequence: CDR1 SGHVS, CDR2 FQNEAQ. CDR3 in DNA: TGTGCCAGCAGCTTATACCGAACAACTAATGAAAAACTGTTTTTT. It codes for CASSLYRTTNEKLFF. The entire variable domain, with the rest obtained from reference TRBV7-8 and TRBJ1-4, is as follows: GAGVSQSPRYKVAKRGQDVALRCDPISGHVSLFWYQQALGQGPEFLTYFQNEAQLDKSGLPSDRFFAERPEGSVSTLKIQRTQQEDSAVYLCASSLYRTTNEKLFFGSGTQLSVL.

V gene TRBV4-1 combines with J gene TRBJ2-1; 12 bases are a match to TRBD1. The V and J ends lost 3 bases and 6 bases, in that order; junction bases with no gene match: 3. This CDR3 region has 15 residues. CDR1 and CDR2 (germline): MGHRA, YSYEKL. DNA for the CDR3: TGCGCCAGCAGCCACCCGGGACAGGGGGCCAATGAGCAGTTCTTC. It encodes CASSHPGQGANEQFF.